This T cell receptor (beta chain) was found in a study of cytomegalovirus exposure and HLA in healthy donors (dated by TCRdb to about 2017). At the level of the whole study: An earlier analysis of 587 of the donors reported 276 Gb of sequence data and 95 million to 130 million unique TCR beta sequences obtained from around 170 million T cells. Among almost 400 genotyped donors of the cohort, an average of approximately 240,000 unique TCR beta nucleotide sequences were sequenced per donor, roughly 20% of them non-productive. To predict cytomegalovirus infection status, the study brought together high-throughput TCR immunosequencing, statistical association of individual TCRs with disease status, and machine learning. An early release that covered several hundred HLA-typed donors contained approximately 300 gigabases of sequencing data and 65 million to 100 million unique TCR sequences. The study profiled the T cell repertoires of some 610 subjects by immunosequencing and related them to cytomegalovirus serostatus. Along with the roughly 670-subject first cohort, a separate validation cohort of 120 different subjects was used. All discovery cohort repertoires had been generated on a single sequencing platform. A later analysis re-analyzed previously published TCR beta repertoires from 650 to 800 donors and added high-resolution HLA genotyping to study TCR occurrence patterns. In a later genetic analysis, genome-wide SNP genotypes for about three fifths of the roughly 670 donors were used, and that subset was treated as a discovery cohort. An earlier analysis of around 540 of the donors applied high-throughput TCR beta sequencing to assess whether each TCR beta V gene segment acted as functional or pseudogenic. Typing coverage varied by locus: roughly 629-640 donors for A, B, C, DRB1 and DQB1; roughly 560 for DQA1; around 610 for DPA1; more than 450 for DPB1. HLA typing included class I and class II loci at four-digit resolution. The aim of the study was to test whether cataloging public T cell receptors could identify signatures of past pathogen exposure. Donor age, sex, ethnicity and CMV serostatus were compiled together with the repertoire data. In the later analysis, no new phenotypic data were used to find candidate immune exposures; instead, reliance was placed on TCR beta sequences and their occurrence across donors. Of the 350 to 450 genotyped donors, roughly 85% fell in the genetic ancestry cluster associated with self-reported Caucasian donors. A few DR-DQ haplotypes were treated as single units for association and clustering because of strong linkage in the cohort. The paper as a whole reports these results and caveats: For the cohort, immune exposure information was limited to CMV serostatus. The classifier was reported to diagnose cytomegalovirus status with high specificity and sensitivity in both the original cohort and the validation cohort. A few of the identified cytomegalovirus-associated TCR beta chains were confirmed in vitro to be specific for cytomegalovirus antigens. In this cohort, only TCR beta chains were sequenced, and detectable features were limited by the absence of alpha or paired-chain data. The authors suggested that the approach could potentially be extended to other disease states and immunological phenotypes. Over 15 rarely observed V segments, including chromosome 9 orphons, were excluded from the earlier analysis of approximately 500 of the donors because counts were too low. An earlier analysis of several hundred of the donors showed that most TCR beta V segments appeared in productive rearrangements either about 87% or about 30% of the time, which broadly matched IMGT annotations. In a later analysis, around 17,000 TCR beta sequences were associated with specific HLA alleles at a false discovery rate of 0.05. In a later analysis, the rate of TCR association differed among HLA loci, with DRB1 alleles having the most associated TCRs and HLA-C alleles having the fewest. A total of fewer than 200 TCR beta chains were listed by the study as associated with cytomegalovirus. Because some donors lacked HLA typing at each locus, the association tests relied only on the typed subset. Strong co-occurrence of HLA alleles, especially DR and DQ, made assigning TCR associations to individual alleles difficult. Some IMGT-functional V segments, including TRBV6-2 and TRBV6-3, could not be told apart with the 87-base-pair reads, so those segments were excluded. Linkage disequilibrium might explain the correlated functional status among segregating V segments, but an unknown experimental factor could not be ruled out. A later genetic analysis reported fewer N-insertions in productive TCRs among donors in an Asian-associated ancestry cluster than the roughly 700-donor mean. In a later genetic analysis, a missense DCLRE1C variant was associated with V-gene and J-gene trimming of TCR beta chains, and the association was replicated in an independent cohort. A later analysis found that HLA-associated TCR beta chains were more clonally expanded and had lower generation probabilities than equally common non-associated chains. A further reported finding was that TCR beta sequences accurately predicted the HLA-A and HLA-B alleles for most subjects in the first cohort. Most TCR sequences were seen in very few donors, while some public TCRs were found in many individuals. Several of the top co-occurrence clusters appeared to be linked to parvovirus B19, influenza, CMV and Epstein-Barr virus, according to a later analysis. A group of highly shared sequence variants was considered likely to be a technical artifact of the sequencing pipeline. In a later analysis, most CMV-associated TCR beta chains were found to appear HLA-restricted, with HLA associations seemingly driven largely by CMV exposure. Presence/absence analyses assumed roughly uniform sequencing depth across donors, an assumption that may not hold.

The method was the immunoSEQ multiplex PCR assay. For the multiplex PCR, a mixture combining 60 forward primers for TCR Vbeta segments and 13 reverse primers for TCR Jbeta segments was used. A multiplex PCR assay on genomic DNA amplified the CDR3 region of rearranged TCR beta genes. On the Illumina HiSeq System, the amplified TCR beta libraries were sequenced as 87-base-pair reads. Concerning the study's data processing: In a later analysis, tens of millions of unique TCR beta chains were counted across the 666 repertoires, and approximately 9.9 million of these chains were shared by at least two donors. A nearest-neighbor algorithm error-corrected the raw reads and collapsed the reads into unique sequences, merging closely related sequences to remove PCR and sequencing errors. Alignment of CDR3 sequences to IMGT reference sequences was used to assign V, D and J gene segments. Each retained sequence needed at least a six-nucleotide match to both a V gene segment and a J gene segment. A rearrangement counted as productive if the CDR3 had no stop codons and remained in frame with V and J, and every other rearrangement counted as non-productive. CDR3 was defined by IMGT convention, running from the second conserved V-encoded cysteine to the conserved J-encoded phenylalanine. Sequences without an unambiguous match to a single V gene segment were excluded from the earlier analysis of 450 to 650 of the donors. In an earlier analysis of a few hundred of the donors, V segments were called functional above 56.7% productive rearrangements and were called segregating when the between-donor standard deviation exceeded 5%. To diagnose cytomegalovirus status from the catalog of TCR beta chain sequences, a statistical classification framework was built. In a later analysis, V and J genes were assigned by comparing TCR nucleotide sequences against IMGT/GENE-DB human TR gene sequences. Using the TCRdist pipeline, a later analysis assigned CDR3 sequences along with most-parsimonious VDJ recombination scenarios. In a later analysis, each TCR beta chain was defined by its CDR3 amino acid sequence together with its V-gene family, and reads without a unique V-gene family were excluded. To address suspected cross-contamination and a sequencing artifact, a later analysis removed 550 to 750 highly shared, low-generation-probability nucleotide sequences. In a later analysis, a clonal expansion index was calculated for each public chain from normalized within-repertoire ranks of inferred template counts. A later analysis computed generation probabilities with a VDJ recombination model fitted to out-of-frame rearrangements, and checked the results against IGoR. In a later analysis, TCR-TCR, TCR-HLA and TCR-CMV co-occurrence was scored with hypergeometric tests, and a repertoire-size bias correction was applied to TCR pairs. To estimate false discovery rates, a later analysis permuted the HLA or CMV assignments 20 times. In a later analysis, co-occurring TCRs were grouped using DBSCAN, with TCRdist sequence similarity added in when clustering inside HLA-allele-positive subsets. For co-occurrence clustering, repertoires with fewer than 30,000 or more than 120,000 public chains were excluded, along with roughly five repertoires with anomalous nucleotide sharing. TCRdb took this table from immuneACCESS and kept in-frame rearrangements with V and J called. Such tables lack part of the clones; where checked against another copy, unresolved V genes explain under half of the gap, and the rest is unexplained. The V and J calls and clone size were taken over from that table, and D and trimming were inferred from the DNA. Here the sample has about 140,000 clones; approximately 80% occur a single time. The ten biggest clones cover over 2% of the sample.

From the cysteine up to the phenylalanine, the CDR3 has a length of 13 residues. Of all the DNA, just the CDR3 is kept, 39 bases in frame from base 1. CDR1 and CDR2 are read off the germline V gene (reference sequence) as SEHNR and FQNEAQ. V was cut back by 5 bases and J by 4 bases, leaving a gap of 12 bases between them. The cohort was made up of 666 healthy bone marrow donors. All cohort members were sampled while nominally healthy, although unrecorded immune exposures were likely present. The donor was CMV seronegative and belonged to the group of 320 or so seronegative cohort members. A peripheral blood sample was provided by each donor, and peripheral blood mononuclear cells were used for TCR beta sequencing. The Qiagen DNeasy Blood Extraction Kit was used to extract genomic DNA from the blood cell samples. As concerns this clone: The target of this receptor is not known. No much larger clone exists at a distance of one base, and base qualities are not known.

The sample consisted of PBMCs. This chain joins TRBV7-9 to TRBJ2-7, with the D gene not clear enough to name. The TCR was taken from a man between 45 and 60 years old in good health and CMV-seronegative. The sequenced DNA: TGTGCCAGCAGCCCCCCGAGTCAATACGAGCAGTACTTC. It codes for CASSPPSQYEQYF.